This section outlines one TCR beta chain sequence together with its context. Among the donors, all were healthy bone marrow donors. The CDR3 extends over 14 amino acids. Per germline, CDR1 LNHNV and CDR2 YYDKDF (reference sequence). After removal of 3 bases from V and 4 bases from J, the junction contained 3 bases not matched to a gene. The data derive from a study of cytomegalovirus exposure and HLA in healthy donors. 13 Jbeta primers and 60 Vbeta primers were used for the PCR. Data came from immunoSEQ multiplex PCR; TCRdb stores just in-frame clones and leaves some out. The sample yields about 120,000 clones, 63% seen once.

The sequenced sample consisted of PBMCs. The rearrangement joins TRBV15 to TRBJ2-5, with 9 bases that match TRBD1. The origin of this receptor is a man aged 40-49 years in good health and CMV-seropositive. In nucleotides, the CDR3 is TGTGCCACCAGCAGGCAGACAGGGGGAGAGACCCAGTACTTC. This codes for CATSRQTGGETQYF.